Listed below are T cell receptor beta chains from one sample, sequenced in a study of identical twins' blood T cells. MiXCR was run by TCRdb on the 5' RACE reads, yielding one entry per CDR3 protein. This table has hundreds of thousands of distinct CDR3 sequences, around 30% appearing once. The sample was PBMCs. The receptors here all came from a woman between 18 and 50 years old in good health. Both conserved end residues are part of each CDR3. The order of the fields is D gene, V gene, J gene, clone size, CDR3 DNA, CDR3 protein. A D gene is named only where the DNA matches it firmly. Clone sizes are given selectively: once, few, many, or a class where the clone is expanded.

d_gene: -; v_gene: TRBV11-2; j_gene: TRBJ1-4; abundance: -; CDR3nt: TGTGCCAGTCGGGGGCCCTATAATGAAAAACTGTTTTTT; CDR3aa: CASRGPYNEKLFF
d_gene: -; v_gene: TRBV6-1; j_gene: TRBJ1-2; abundance: -; CDR3nt: TGTGCCAGCAGTGAAGCCGGCAGGGGAGGCTATGGCTACACCTTC; CDR3aa: CASSEAGRGGYGYTF
d_gene: TRBD2; v_gene: TRBV7-6; j_gene: TRBJ2-3; abundance: few; CDR3nt: TGTGCCAGCACCCCCACTAGCGGTCCTAGAAATACGCAGTATTTT; CDR3aa: CASTPTSGPRNTQYF
d_gene: -; v_gene: TRBV20-1; j_gene: TRBJ2-3; abundance: -; CDR3nt: TGCAGTGCCCAGAGGGGTCCCGATACGCAGTATTTT; CDR3aa: CSAQRGPDTQYF
d_gene: -; v_gene: TRBV19; j_gene: TRBJ1-2; abundance: -; CDR3nt: TGTGCCAGTGCGGACATAAGCTATGGCTACACCTTC; CDR3aa: CASADISYGYTF
d_gene: -; v_gene: TRBV25-1; j_gene: TRBJ1-4; abundance: -; CDR3nt: TGTGCCAGCGCGGAATTAAGCGGAGGTGAAAAACTGTTTTTT; CDR3aa: CASAELSGGEKLFF
d_gene: -; v_gene: TRBV7-9; j_gene: TRBJ1-6; abundance: few; CDR3nt: TGTGCCAGCAGCCAGAACGGGAGACATAATTCACCCCTCCACTTT; CDR3aa: CASSQNGRHNSPLHF
d_gene: -; v_gene: TRBV12-5; j_gene: TRBJ1-4; abundance: few; CDR3nt: TGTGCTAGTGGTGCACTTGGGACGGGTAATGAAAAACTGTTTTTT; CDR3aa: CASGALGTGNEKLFF
d_gene: TRBD2; v_gene: TRBV29-1; j_gene: TRBJ2-1; abundance: few; CDR3nt: TGCAGCGCCGCTCTGACTAGCGGAGGCAATGAGCAGTTCTTC; CDR3aa: CSAALTSGGNEQFF
d_gene: -; v_gene: TRBV20-1; j_gene: TRBJ1-5; abundance: few; CDR3nt: TGCAGTGCTAGATGGGGTGGCAATCAGCCCCAGCATTTT; CDR3aa: CSARWGGNQPQHF
d_gene: -; v_gene: TRBV12-3/TRBV12-4; j_gene: TRBJ1-5; abundance: -; CDR3nt: TGTGCCAGCAGTTTAGGGCAGGGACCTAATCAGCCCCAGCATTTT; CDR3aa: CASSLGQGPNQPQHF
d_gene: -; v_gene: TRBV3-1; j_gene: TRBJ1-2; abundance: few; CDR3nt: TGTGCCAGCAGCCAAGATACGGGATCCTATGGCTACACCTTC; CDR3aa: CASSQDTGSYGYTF
d_gene: TRBD1; v_gene: TRBV5-1; j_gene: TRBJ1-4; abundance: -; CDR3nt: TGCGCCAGCAGCCCGCATGACAGGGAGTTAGGAAAACTGTTTTTT; CDR3aa: CASSPHDRELGKLFF
d_gene: -; v_gene: TRBV2; j_gene: TRBJ1-4; abundance: -; CDR3nt: TGTGCCAGCAGCGAATTAACGCGGGTGGCCCCCGAAAAACTGTTTTTT; CDR3aa: CASSELTRVAPEKLFF
d_gene: -; v_gene: TRBV7-8; j_gene: TRBJ2-7; abundance: few; CDR3nt: TGTGCCAGCAGCTTCATTCCCGACGAGCAGTACTTC; CDR3aa: CASSFIPDEQYF
d_gene: -; v_gene: TRBV7-8; j_gene: TRBJ1-2; abundance: few; CDR3nt: TGTGCCAGCAGCTTATTCCCAGGGCCAGAAGGGGATGGCTACACCTTC; CDR3aa: CASSLFPGPEGDGYTF
d_gene: -; v_gene: TRBV27; j_gene: TRBJ2-2; abundance: many; CDR3nt: TGTGCCAGCAGTTTAATCTCCGGGGAGCTGTTTTTT; CDR3aa: CASSLISGELFF
d_gene: -; v_gene: TRBV10-3; j_gene: TRBJ2-2; abundance: few; CDR3nt: TGTGCCATCAGACTGACTACCAACACCGGGGAGCTGTTTTTT; CDR3aa: CAIRLTTNTGELFF
d_gene: -; v_gene: TRBV5-1; j_gene: TRBJ2-2; abundance: few; CDR3nt: TGCGCCAGAAGCCGTAGTATAAGGGGCTTCACCGGGGAGCTGTTTTTT; CDR3aa: CARSRSIRGFTGELFF
d_gene: -; v_gene: TRBV10-3; j_gene: TRBJ1-2; abundance: few; CDR3nt: TGTGCCATCAGCCCCCCGACAGCTAACTATGGCTACACCTTC; CDR3aa: CAISPPTANYGYTF
d_gene: -; v_gene: TRBV20-1; j_gene: TRBJ1-6; abundance: few; CDR3nt: TGCAGTGCTAGAGACTCCAGGGCTTCACCCCTCCACTTT; CDR3aa: CSARDSRASPLHF
d_gene: TRBD2; v_gene: TRBV20-1; j_gene: TRBJ2-1; abundance: -; CDR3nt: TGCAGTGCCAGGACTAGCGGGGGACTCTACAATGAGCAGTTCTTC; CDR3aa: CSARTSGGLYNEQFF
d_gene: -; v_gene: TRBV6-2/TRBV6-3; j_gene: TRBJ1-1; abundance: few; CDR3nt: TGTGCCAGCATACCGCTCCCAGGGAACACTGAAGCTTTCTTT; CDR3aa: CASIPLPGNTEAFF
d_gene: TRBD1; v_gene: TRBV6-1; j_gene: TRBJ2-3; abundance: few; CDR3nt: TGTGCCAGCAGTGAAGCGACAGGGGGCGCAGATACGCAGTATTTT; CDR3aa: CASSEATGGADTQYF
d_gene: -; v_gene: TRBV9; j_gene: TRBJ2-3; abundance: few; CDR3nt: TGTGCCAGCAGCGTAGCTGGAGGACGGGAGTCGAATACGCAGTATTTT; CDR3aa: CASSVAGGRESNTQYF
d_gene: -; v_gene: TRBV19; j_gene: TRBJ1-5; abundance: -; CDR3nt: TGTGCCAGTAATACGGGACACCTTAATCAGCCCCAGCATTTT; CDR3aa: CASNTGHLNQPQHF
d_gene: TRBD2; v_gene: TRBV6-6; j_gene: TRBJ2-7; abundance: -; CDR3nt: TGTGCCAGCAGTTACCGGCTAGCGGGCGAGCAGTACTTC; CDR3aa: CASSYRLAGEQYF
d_gene: -; v_gene: TRBV29-1; j_gene: TRBJ1-2; abundance: few; CDR3nt: TGCAGCGAACAACGGGACGGCCTCTATGGCTACACCTTC; CDR3aa: CSEQRDGLYGYTF
d_gene: -; v_gene: TRBV9; j_gene: TRBJ2-3; abundance: -; CDR3nt: TGTGCCAGCAGCCTTGTCCTGGAGGATACGCAGTATTTT; CDR3aa: CASSLVLEDTQYF
d_gene: -; v_gene: TRBV13; j_gene: TRBJ1-2; abundance: -; CDR3nt: TGTGCCAGCAGCTCCAGGGCCCACTATGGCTACACCTTC; CDR3aa: CASSSRAHYGYTF
d_gene: TRBD1; v_gene: TRBV9; j_gene: TRBJ2-7; abundance: -; CDR3nt: TGTGCCAGCAGCGTTGGACAGGGTGTCTACGAGCAGTACTTC; CDR3aa: CASSVGQGVYEQYF
d_gene: -; v_gene: TRBV3-1; j_gene: TRBJ1-1; abundance: few; CDR3nt: TGTGCCAGCAGCCTCAGGGCGCCGGGGACTGAAGCTTTCTTT; CDR3aa: CASSLRAPGTEAFF
d_gene: TRBD1; v_gene: TRBV7-6; j_gene: TRBJ1-5; abundance: few; CDR3nt: TGTGCCAGCAGCTCGTTGGACAGGGCCCTAAATCAGCCCCAGCATTTT; CDR3aa: CASSSLDRALNQPQHF
d_gene: -; v_gene: TRBV29-1; j_gene: TRBJ2-1; abundance: -; CDR3nt: TGCAGCGTTGTGAGGATGGATGAGCAGTTCTTC; CDR3aa: CSVVRMDEQFF
d_gene: TRBD2; v_gene: TRBV4-3; j_gene: TRBJ2-5; abundance: -; CDR3nt: TGCGCCAGCAGCCAAGATCCCGGGACTAGAAAGTACTTC; CDR3aa: CASSQDPGTRKYF